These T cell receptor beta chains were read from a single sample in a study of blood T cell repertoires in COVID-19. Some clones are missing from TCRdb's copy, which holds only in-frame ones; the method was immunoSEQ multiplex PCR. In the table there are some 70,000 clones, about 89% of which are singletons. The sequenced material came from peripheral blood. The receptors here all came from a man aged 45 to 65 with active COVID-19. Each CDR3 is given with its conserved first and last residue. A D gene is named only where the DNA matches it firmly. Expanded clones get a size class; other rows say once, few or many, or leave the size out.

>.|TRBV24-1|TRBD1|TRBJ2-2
CATSEGTGRTGELFF
TGTGCCACCAGCGAGGGGACAGGACGCACCGGGGAGCTGTTTTTT
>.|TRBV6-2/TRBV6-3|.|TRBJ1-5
CASNPLRGPQHF
TGTGCCAGCAACCCACTCCGGGGGCCCCAGCATTTT
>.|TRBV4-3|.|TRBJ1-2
CASSQDLTVNYGYTF
TGCGCCAGCAGCCAAGATCTGACAGTGAACTATGGCTACACCTTC
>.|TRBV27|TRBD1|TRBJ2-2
CASSPRTGNTGELFF
TGTGCCAGCAGCCCTAGGACAGGGAACACCGGGGAGCTGTTTTTT
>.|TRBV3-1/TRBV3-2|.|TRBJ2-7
CASSQDVGGGAGNEQYF
TGTGCCAGCAGCCAAGATGTAGGGGGAGGGGCGGGAAACGAGCAGTACTTC
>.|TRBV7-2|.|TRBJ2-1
CASSHGPAGMYNEQFF
TGTGCCAGCAGCCACGGGCCCGCGGGGATGTACAATGAGCAGTTCTTC
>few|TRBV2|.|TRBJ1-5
CASRGTQGSNQPQHF
TGTGCCAGCAGAGGGACTCAGGGAAGCAATCAGCCCCAGCATTTT
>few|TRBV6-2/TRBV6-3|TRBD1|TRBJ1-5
CASTPGTGDNQPQHF
TGTGCCAGCACCCCCGGGACAGGCGATAATCAGCCCCAGCATTTT
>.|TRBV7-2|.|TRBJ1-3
CASSRRGDSGNTIYF
TGTGCCAGCAGCCGTCGGGGGGACTCTGGAAACACCATATATTTT
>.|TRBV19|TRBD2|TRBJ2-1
CASSMQSGSSYNEQFF
TGTGCCAGTAGTATGCAGAGCGGGAGCTCCTACAATGAGCAGTTCTTC
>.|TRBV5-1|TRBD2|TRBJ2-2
CASSLTSGGNTGELFF
TGCGCCAGCAGCCTGACTAGCGGGGGGAACACCGGGGAGCTGTTTTTT
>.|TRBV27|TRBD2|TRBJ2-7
CAGYPRTSCEQYF
TGTGCCGGTTATCCAAGGACTAGCTGCGAGCAGTACTTC
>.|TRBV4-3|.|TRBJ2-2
CASSSDSSRLTGELFF
TGCGCCAGCAGCTCAGATTCGAGCAGGCTCACCGGGGAGCTGTTTTTT
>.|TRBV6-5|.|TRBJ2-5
CASAPEYQETQYF
TGTGCCAGCGCCCCCGAGTACCAAGAGACCCAGTACTTC